The rows below give T cell receptor beta chains drawn from one sample of a study of shared clonotypes between healthy human individuals. Clones were read by immunoSEQ multiplex PCR, and TCRdb kept only the in-frame ones, dropping some. The sample includes around 2,000,000 clones, over 85% of them seen just once. The material sequenced was naive CD8+ T cells sorted from blood. The receptors here all came from a man aged 18 to 29 in good health. The CDR3 runs from the conserved cysteine through the conserved F or W. D genes are given only for firm matches. Rows give clone size only sometimes, using once, few, many, or a class for an expanded clone.

D | J | size | V | CDR3 | DNA
. | TRBJ2-7 | . | TRBV5-6 | CASSFQGSSYEQYF | TGTGCCAGCAGCTTTCAAGGGAGTTCCTACGAGCAGTACTTC
. | TRBJ2-7 | . | TRBV23-1 | CASSPGRAGQYF | TGCGCCAGCAGCCCCGGACGGGCAGGGCAGTACTTC
TRBD2 | TRBJ2-3 | . | TRBV10-1 | CASSETASGEVDTQYF | TGCGCCAGCAGTGAAACCGCTAGCGGGGAGGTAGATACGCAGTATTTT
TRBD1 | TRBJ1-2 | . | TRBV7-3 | CASSIGQGYGYTF | TGTGCCAGCAGCATCGGACAGGGGTACGGCTACACCTTC
. | TRBJ1-1 | once | TRBV6-5 | CASSYRDKNTEAFF | TGTGCCAGCAGTTACCGGGACAAGAACACTGAAGCTTTCTTT
. | TRBJ1-1 | . | TRBV6-5 | CASSMLPEWGAFF | TGTGCCAGCAGCATGCTCCCTGAGTGGGGAGCTTTCTTT
. | TRBJ2-1 | . | TRBV4-3 | CASSPRLAKNEQFF | TGCGCCAGCAGCCCTCGACTCGCGAAGAATGAGCAGTTCTTC
TRBD1 | TRBJ1-5 | . | TRBV15 | CATSRLKGAINQPQHF | TGTGCCACCAGCAGGTTAAAGGGGGCGATCAATCAGCCCCAGCATTTT
TRBD1 | TRBJ2-5 | . | TRBV7-6 | CASSHRGGSGETQYF | TGTGCCAGCAGCCACAGGGGCGGGTCAGGTGAGACCCAGTACTTC
TRBD2 | TRBJ2-1 | once | TRBV6-4 | CASSVSGGPYNEQFF | TGTGCCAGCAGCGTTAGCGGGGGACCCTACAATGAGCAGTTCTTC
TRBD1 | TRBJ1-5 | . | TRBV7-2 | CASSLGQGLVQPQHF | TGTGCCAGCAGCCTGGGACAGGGCTTGGTTCAGCCCCAGCATTTT
. | TRBJ2-1 | . | TRBV7-9 | CASSHRWGFNEQFF | TGTGCCAGCAGCCATAGGTGGGGGTTTAATGAGCAGTTCTTC
. | TRBJ2-7 | . | TRBV5-4 | CASSLGGGEQYF | TGTGCCAGCAGCTTGGGAGGGGGTGAGCAGTACTTC
. | TRBJ2-5 | . | TRBV29-1 | CSVLPPLETQYF | TGCAGCGTTCTCCCTCCGCTAGAGACCCAGTACTTC
TRBD2 | TRBJ2-5 | . | TRBV10-2 | CATLGLAGVETQYF | TGCGCCACCCTGGGACTAGCGGGAGTGGAGACCCAGTACTTC
TRBD1 | TRBJ2-1 | . | TRBV10-1 | CASSEPTRTGGNNEQFF | TGCGCCAGCAGTGAGCCTACCCGGACAGGGGGAAACAATGAGCAGTTCTTC
TRBD2 | TRBJ2-7 | . | TRBV27 | CASSKLAGPLEQYF | TGTGCCAGCAGTAAACTAGCGGGTCCCCTCGAGCAGTACTTC
. | TRBJ1-2 | . | TRBV10-2 | CASSGDGGYTF | TGCGCCAGCAGTGGGGACGGGGGCTACACCTTC
TRBD1 | TRBJ1-2 | . | TRBV27 | CASSETGDYGYTF | TGTGCCAGCAGTGAGACAGGGGACTATGGCTACACCTTC
. | TRBJ2-1 | . | TRBV4-3 | CASSHYLGGVEAYNEQFF | TGCGCCAGCAGCCATTACCTCGGAGGGGTCGAAGCTTACAATGAGCAGTTCTTC
. | TRBJ2-7 | few | TRBV4-1 | CASSQGNEQYF | TGCGCCAGCAGCCAGGGGAACGAGCAGTACTTC
TRBD1 | TRBJ2-7 | . | TRBV6-1 | CASSEANRGYEQYF | TGTGCCAGCAGTGAAGCTAACAGGGGGTACGAGCAGTACTTC
TRBD1 | TRBJ1-2 | . | TRBV5-1 | CASSVSSTGVGAYGYTF | TGCGCCAGCAGCGTATCAAGCACAGGGGTCGGCGCCTATGGCTACACCTTC
TRBD1 | TRBJ1-5 | . | TRBV11-2 | CASSIGTGYDQPQHF | TGTGCCAGCAGCATAGGGACAGGTTATGATCAGCCCCAGCATTTT
. | TRBJ2-5 | . | TRBV6-5 | CASSYSSVQETQYF | TGTGCCAGCAGTTACAGTAGCGTCCAAGAGACCCAGTACTTC
. | TRBJ2-7 | . | TRBV5-6 | CASSLSAVMSYEQYF | TGTGCCAGCAGCTTGTCGGCTGTAATGTCCTACGAGCAGTACTTC
TRBD2 | TRBJ2-2 | . | TRBV4-3 | CASSQRGSSGKSTGELFF | TGCGCCAGCAGCCAAAGGGGGTCTAGCGGGAAAAGTACCGGGGAGCTGTTTTTT
. | TRBJ2-7 | . | TRBV13 | CASTSDEGGGYEQYF | TGTGCCAGCACCTCCGACGAGGGGGGAGGCTACGAGCAGTACTTC
. | TRBJ2-1 | . | TRBV6-1 | CASSRDNYNEQFF | TGTGCCAGCAGTAGGGACAACTACAATGAGCAGTTCTTC
. | TRBJ2-7 | few | TRBV5-1 | CASSLGGPEEQYF | TGCGCCAGCAGCTTGGGCGGTCCCGAGGAGCAGTACTTC
. | TRBJ2-2 | . | TRBV9 | CASSVGAGVELFF | TGTGCCAGCAGCGTAGGGGCAGGGGTGGAGCTGTTTTTT
TRBD1 | TRBJ1-3 | . | TRBV11-2 | CASSWGTVSSLPSGNTIYF | TGTGCCAGCAGCTGGGGGACAGTTAGTAGTTTACCCTCTGGAAACACCATATATTTT
TRBD1 | TRBJ1-2 | . | TRBV27 | CASSPSQDRLAIGYTF | TGTGCCAGCAGTCCGTCCCAGGACAGGTTAGCGATTGGCTACACCTTC
TRBD1 | TRBJ1-1 | . | TRBV5-6 | CASSLEAAGGTEAFF | TGTGCCAGCAGCTTGGAGGCCGCAGGGGGCACTGAAGCTTTCTTT
. | TRBJ2-2 | . | TRBV9 | CASSNPYGTSIGELFF | TGTGCCAGCAGCAACCCCTACGGGACTTCAATCGGGGAGCTGTTTTTT
. | TRBJ2-7 | once | TRBV4-1 | CASSQTGPPYEQYF | TGCGCCAGCAGCCAAACCGGGCCCCCCTACGAGCAGTACTTC
. | TRBJ2-7 | few | TRBV7-9 | CASSPPDSYEQYF | TGTGCCAGCAGCCCCCCGGACTCCTACGAGCAGTACTTC
. | TRBJ2-7 | . | TRBV13 | CASSLVGGGSYEQYF | TGTGCCAGCAGCTTAGTGGGGGGTGGCTCCTACGAGCAGTACTTC
TRBD2 | TRBJ2-1 | . | TRBV6-1 | CASSAYRSGRAETGDEQFF | TGTGCCAGCAGTGCCTACCGTAGCGGGAGGGCCGAAACAGGGGATGAGCAGTTCTTC
TRBD1 | TRBJ2-1 | . | TRBV27 | CASSSGTVGRFVQFF | TGTGCCAGCAGTTCTGGGACAGTTGGGCGGTTTGTGCAGTTCTTC
TRBD2 | TRBJ2-5 | . | TRBV6-6 | CATKTQLAGGETQYF | TGTGCCACTAAAACCCAACTAGCGGGCGGAGAGACCCAGTACTTC
. | TRBJ2-7 | . | TRBV10-1 | CASSESLARVAEQYF | TGCGCCAGCAGTGAGTCTCTGGCCAGGGTGGCCGAGCAGTACTTC
. | TRBJ2-1 | . | TRBV2 | CASLAPDYYYNEQFF | TGTGCCAGCCTGGCCCCAGACTACTACTACAATGAGCAGTTCTTC
. | TRBJ1-6 | . | TRBV28 | CASSFSRGNSPLHF | TGTGCCAGCAGTTTTTCCAGGGGTAATTCACCCCTCCACTTT
. | TRBJ1-2 | . | TRBV6-5 | CASSYFQGGYGYTF | TGTGCCAGCAGTTATTTTCAGGGCGGGTATGGCTACACCTTC
. | TRBJ1-1 | . | TRBV5-6 | CASSLLTEDEAFF | TGTGCCAGCAGCCTGTTGACAGAGGATGAAGCTTTCTTT
TRBD2 | TRBJ2-1 | . | TRBV14 | CASSQATGGEQFF | TGTGCCAGCAGCCAAGCAACGGGGGGAGAGCAGTTCTTC
. | TRBJ2-7 | . | TRBV27 | CASSLAPSYEQYF | TGTGCCAGCAGTTTAGCACCGAGCTACGAGCAGTACTTC
. | TRBJ1-1 | . | TRBV4-1 | CASSTATEGDTEAFF | TGCGCCAGCAGCACTGCGACCGAGGGAGACACTGAAGCTTTCTTT
TRBD2 | TRBJ2-5 | . | TRBV4-1 | CASSQHGGARFEETQYF | TGCGCCAGCAGCCAACACGGGGGGGCGCGTTTTGAAGAGACCCAGTACTTC